Each of the 15 T cell receptor beta chains below was sequenced from the same sample in a study of T cells after yellow fever vaccination. MiXCR, applied by TCRdb to the 5' RACE reads, yields one record per CDR3 protein. The table lists under 350,000 distinct CDR3 sequences, 4.1% of them singletons. The specimen was PBMCs, collected 5 days after the yellow fever booster vaccination. Receptor source: a man between 18 and 35 years old who received the YFV17D yellow fever vaccine.

At least ten counts were recorded for this clonotype. The chain uses TRBV29-1 and TRBJ1-2; D ambiguous. Germline V CDR1 and CDR2: SQVTM, ANQGSEA. There are 11 residues in the CDR3. The V and J ends lost 5 bases and 4 bases respectively, with 8 bases between them. CDR3 in amino acids: CSVYDIYGYTF. CDR3 bases: TGCAGCGTTTATGACATCTATGGCTACACCTTC.

This clonotype was seen repeatedly, ten times or more. This rearrangement joins TRBV7-3 to TRBJ2-6; tentatively, D is TRBD1 or TRBD2 (5 bases each). The CDR3 has 17 amino acids. The V and J ends lost 1 base and 0 bases respectively, with 10 bases between them. The germline gives CDR1 SGHTA, CDR2 FQGTGA. DNA of the CDR3: TGTGCCAGCAGCTTAAGTGGGACGGGCTCTGGGGCCAACGTCCTGACTTTC. Its protein is CASSLSGTGSGANVLTF. Supplemented by reference TRBV7-3 and TRBJ2-6, the full variable domain reads GAGVSQTPSNKVTEKGKYVELRCDPISGHTALYWYRQSLGQGPEFLIYFQGTGAADDSGLPNDRFFAVRPEGSVSTLKIQRTERGDSAVYLCASSLSGTGSGANVLTFGAGSRLTVL.

This clonotype was detected only a few times. This chain uses TRBV7-9 with TRBJ2-7, with a weak D call TRBD1 (6 bases). The CDR3 spans 14 residues. Germline values: CDR1 SEHNR, CDR2 FQNEAQ (reference sequence). Deletions cut 1 base from V and 4 bases from J, with 11 bases between. The chain's CDR3 is CASSLGGTLYEQYF. CDR3 bases: TGTGCCAGCAGCTTAGGGGGGACACTTTACGAGCAGTACTTC.

The chain couples TRBV7-9 to TRBJ1-1, with unresolved D. Germline CDR1 reads SEHNR; CDR2 reads FQNEAQ (reference sequence). This CDR3 contains 11 residues. V dropped 5 bases and J dropped 6 bases, with 7 bases sitting between them. CDR3 nucleotides: TGTGCCAGCAGCCCCTGGGCTGAAGCTTTCTTT. Its translation: CASSPWAEAFF.

This clonotype was found many times. The chain uses TRBV7-2 and TRBJ2-6; tentatively, D is TRBD1 (5 bases). V lost 4 bases to trimming and J lost 7 bases, with 11 bases between them. The germline gives CDR1 SGHTA, CDR2 FQGNSA. The CDR3 totals 14 residues. CDR3 coding DNA: TGTGCCAGCAGCTCCTCAGGGATAGCCAACGTCCTGACTTTC. The encoded protein is CASSSSGIANVLTF.

For this clonotype: Germline and junction disagree at one end, which may indicate a read error. This chain uses TRBV4-3 with TRBJ2-1, with TRBD2 as a possible D gene (5 bases). CDR3 size: 15 residues. Germline-derived CDR1 and CDR2 are LGHNA and YSLEER. CDR3 nucleotide sequence: TGCGCCAGCAGCCAAGGGTCTAGCTCCTACACTGAGCAGTTCTTC. Amino acid sequence: CASSQGSSSYTEQFF.

This clonotype was seen repeatedly, ten times or more. The chain combines TRBV7-8 with TRBJ1-2; D possibly corresponds to TRBD1 (6 bases). Germline CDR1 and CDR2: SGHVS and FQNEAQ. Trimming pared 0 bases from V and 5 bases from J, leaving 10 bases between. The CDR3 spans 14 residues. As DNA, the CDR3 is TGTGCCAGCAGCTTAGCGGACAGAGCGTATGGCTACACCTTC. Its translation: CASSLADRAYGYTF.

This chain connects TRBV12-3 or TRBV12-4 to TRBJ2-2, with D perhaps TRBD1 (6 bases). This CDR3 has 15 residues. Trimming cost V 8 bases and J 5 bases, with 18 bases left between them. Written as DNA, the CDR3 is TGTGCCAGCTGTCGCCAGGGGCATAGAACCGGGGAGCTGTTTTTT. Residues: CASCRQGHRTGELFF.

This clonotype was observed a few times. The chain combines TRBV4-3 with TRBJ1-4; D is unclear. The length of the CDR3 is 14 residues. Germline CDR1 and CDR2: LGHNA and YSLEER. Trimming took 0 bases from V and 6 from J, leaving 8 bases between them. CDR3 sequence: CASSQEGTYEKLFF. CDR3 sequence (DNA): TGCGCCAGCAGCCAAGAAGGAACCTATGAAAAACTGTTTTTT.

This chain links TRBV29-1 with TRBJ2-5; weak D call: TRBD1 (5 bases). Trimming took off 7 bases at V and 4 bases at J, with 16 bases between the two ends. This CDR3 region has 13 residues. Germline V gives CDR1 SQVTM, CDR2 ANQGSEA. Here the CDR3 reads CSAPGAAPETQYF. DNA for the CDR3: TGCAGCGCGCCTGGGGCAGCACCAGAGACCCAGTACTTC.

V usage is TRBV29-1 and J usage is TRBJ1-1; D unclear. V was pared by 8 bases and J by 4 bases, with 8 bases between. Germline assignment: CDR1 SQVTM and CDR2 ANQGSEA. The CDR3 covers 10 residues. The CDR3 here is CSWKGTEAFF. Here the CDR3 DNA reads TGCAGCTGGAAGGGCACTGAAGCTTTCTTT.

This clonotype was counted between two and nine times. The chain is built from TRBV7-3 and TRBJ2-7, with D maybe TRBD1 (6 bases). The CDR3 is 14 residues long. Trimming shortened V by 6 bases and J by 5 bases, and 17 bases separated the two germline ends. Looked up from germline, CDR1 is SGHTA and CDR2 is FQGTGA. CDR3 coding DNA: TGTGCCAGCAGGCCCACAGGGCTTAGTAACGAGCAGTACTTC. It encodes CASRPTGLSNEQYF.

The chain employs TRBV9 and TRBJ2-1, with D perhaps TRBD2 (6 bases). Germline assignment: CDR1 SGDLS and CDR2 YYNGEE. The CDR3 runs to 16 residues. Deletions cut 3 bases from V and 2 bases from J, with 15 bases between. The CDR3 region is CASSAQGGAAYNEQFF. The CDR3 DNA reads TGTGCCAGCAGCGCCCAAGGCGGGGCAGCCTACAATGAGCAGTTCTTC.

This clonotype was seen at least ten times. V and J are TRBV7-8 and TRBJ1-1; D not resolved. The CDR3 spans 11 residues. V was cut by 8 bases and J by 0 bases, with 4 bases left in between. The germline CDR1 and CDR2 sequences are SGHVS and FQNEAQ. CDR3 sequence (DNA): TGTGCCAGCGGGGTGAACACTGAAGCTTTCTTT. It encodes CASGVNTEAFF. Full variable domain (remainder filled in from reference TRBV7-8 and TRBJ1-1): GAGVSQSPRYKVAKRGQDVALRCDPISGHVSLFWYQQALGQGPEFLTYFQNEAQLDKSGLPSDRFFAERPEGSVSTLKIQRTQQEDSAVYLCASGVNTEAFFGQGTRLTVV.

With regard to this clonotype: A much bigger clone sits one base away, suggesting this may be a read error. The chain has TRBV24-1 and TRBJ2-1, with D tentatively TRBD1 or TRBD2 (5 bases each). This CDR3 region has 16 residues. Trimming cost V 8 bases and J 8 bases, with 24 bases left between them. The germline gives CDR1 KGHDR, CDR2 SFDVKD. The CDR3 DNA sequence: TGTGCCACCATGGGGCAGGGCAGACTGGGGGTCTATGAGCAGTTCTTC. This encodes CATMGQGRLGVYEQFF.